This T cell receptor beta chain was identified in a study of PD-1 blockade in mismatch repair-deficient tumors (dated by TCRdb to about 2017). In terms of the full investigation: The trial enrolled 86 consecutive patients with about a dozen mismatch repair-deficient cancer types between September 2013 and September 2016, all previously treated and progressing. Tumor-associated T cell clones in the peripheral blood of patients responding to PD-1 blockade were tracked using deep sequencing of TCR CDR3 regions. Broad study findings and their caveats: After pembrolizumab, tumor-resident clones, which were often undetectable in blood before treatment, expanded rapidly and then contracted, generally ahead of radiologic responses.

Mismatch repair deficiency in every enrolled patient was established by polymerase chain reaction or immunohistochemistry. A few patients who responded to pembrolizumab therapy underwent TCR sequencing. Pembrolizumab PD-1 blockade was prospectively tested in advanced mismatch repair-deficient cancers, regardless of tissue of origin, in the phase II trial. Serial peripheral blood T cell samples were collected before and at multiple times after starting PD-1 blockade. Blood sampling times were expressed in weeks after the first pembrolizumab dose. On this clone itself: There is no known antigen for this receptor. No base qualities exist here, and no much larger clone lies one base off it.

Libraries were prepared through the immunoSEQ multiplex PCR assay. Not all clones reach the TCRdb copy of this immuneACCESS table, which keeps in-frame sequences only. Checked studies attribute under half of the gap to unresolved V genes and leave the rest unexplained. The sample yields around 130,000 clones; roughly 90% were counted once. The ten largest make up 12% of the sample. V is pared back by 3 bases and J by 10 bases, with 12 bases lying between the germline termini. The CDR3 starts with the cysteine, ends with the phenylalanine, and has 13 residues. The kept DNA is CDR3 alone, 39 bases in frame from the first base. Taken from the germline V gene, the CDR1 and CDR2 loops are MGHRA and YSYEKL.

The material was peripheral blood, obtained approximately 70 weeks after starting pembrolizumab. This TCR derives from an adult with mismatch repair-deficient cancer. The chain employs TRBV4-1 and TRBJ2-2, with the D gene not confidently named. In nucleotides, the sequence is TGCGCCAGCAGCCAGGTGCCTGTGGAGGAGCTGTTTTTT. This yields the protein CASSQVPVEELFF.